The source of this T cell receptor (beta chain) is a study of shared T cell receptors in the human thymus. This clone was seen once. Sequencing used immunoSEQ multiplex PCR; TCRdb keeps in-frame clones, though not all of them. The sample holds 500,000 to 850,000 clones; approximately 89% are singletons and the top ten take roughly 0.0094%. V lost 3 bases and J lost 6, with 14 bases in between. Per germline, CDR1 MNHNS and CDR2 SASEGT. The CDR3 runs 14 residues. This sample also belongs to another study, concerning human thymus T cells.

Sequencing used thymocytes. This chain links TRBV6-1 with TRBJ1-1, with TRBD1 as a possible D gene (5 bases). This TCR derives from a boy under three years old with a congenital heart defect. In DNA, the CDR3 is TGTGCCAGCAGTGACAGGGTCGAATCCCCTGAAGCTTTCTTT. It encodes CASSDRVESPEAFF.